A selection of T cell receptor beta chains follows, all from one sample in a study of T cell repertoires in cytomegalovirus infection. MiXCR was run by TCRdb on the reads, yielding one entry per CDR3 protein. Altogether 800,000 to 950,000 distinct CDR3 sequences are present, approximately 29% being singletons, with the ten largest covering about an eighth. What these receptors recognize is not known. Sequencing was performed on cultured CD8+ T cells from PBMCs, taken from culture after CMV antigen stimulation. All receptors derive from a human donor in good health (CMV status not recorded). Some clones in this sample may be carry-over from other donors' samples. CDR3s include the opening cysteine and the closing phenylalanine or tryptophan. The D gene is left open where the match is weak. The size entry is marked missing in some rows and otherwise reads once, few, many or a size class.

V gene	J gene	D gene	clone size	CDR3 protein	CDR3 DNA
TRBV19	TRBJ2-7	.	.	CASSGGRTYEQYF	TGTGCCAGTAGTGGAGGCAGAACCTACGAGCAGTACTTC
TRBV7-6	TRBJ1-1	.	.	CASNPGGSEAFF	TGTGCCAGCAACCCGGGTGGATCTGAAGCTTTCTTT
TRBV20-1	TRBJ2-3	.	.	CSAPSLRGPDTQYF	TGCAGTGCTCCTTCTTTGCGGGGCCCAGATACGCAGTATTTT
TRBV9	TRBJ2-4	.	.	CASSVGGNLAKNIQYF	TGTGCCAGCAGCGTGGGGGGCAACCTAGCCAAAAACATTCAGTACTTC
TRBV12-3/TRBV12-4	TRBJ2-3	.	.	CASSFGGAATDTQYF	TGTGCCAGCAGTTTTGGCGGTGCAGCCACAGATACGCAGTATTTT
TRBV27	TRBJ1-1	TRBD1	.	CASSSRGHTEAFF	TGTGCCAGCAGCTCCAGGGGGCACACTGAAGCTTTCTTT
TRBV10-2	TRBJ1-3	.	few	CASSEGGKGNTIYF	TGCGCCAGCAGTGAGGGAGGCAAAGGAAACACCATATATTTT
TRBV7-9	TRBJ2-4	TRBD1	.	CASSLGQGKNIQYF	TGTGCCAGCAGCCTGGGACAGGGAAAAAACATTCAGTACTTC
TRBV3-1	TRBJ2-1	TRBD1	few	CASSPQDRHNEQFF	TGTGCCAGCAGCCCTCAGGACAGGCACAATGAGCAGTTCTTC
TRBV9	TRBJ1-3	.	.	CASSLGDTWKPGNTIYF	TGTGCCAGCAGCTTGGGGGACACCTGGAAACCTGGAAACACCATATATTTT
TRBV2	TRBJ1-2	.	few	CASSEPRVWEANYGYTF	TGTGCCAGCAGTGAGCCCCGGGTTTGGGAGGCAAACTATGGCTACACCTTC
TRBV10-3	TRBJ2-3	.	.	CATKPYSGPDTQYF	TGTGCCACCAAACCATACTCAGGCCCAGATACGCAGTATTTT
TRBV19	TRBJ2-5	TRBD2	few	CASSIERGQETQYF	TGTGCCAGTAGTATCGAGCGGGGGCAAGAGACCCAGTACTTC
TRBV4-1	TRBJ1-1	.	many	CASSQESWNTEAFF	TGCGCCAGCAGCCAAGAATCTTGGAACACTGAAGCTTTCTTT
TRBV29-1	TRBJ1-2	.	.	CSVDFNYGYTF	TGCAGCGTTGACTTCAACTATGGCTACACCTTC
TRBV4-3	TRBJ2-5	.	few	CASSQETAAETQYF	TGCGCCAGCAGCCAAGAAACAGCCGCAGAGACCCAGTACTTC
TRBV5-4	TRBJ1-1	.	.	CASSLPFGIYRDTEAFF	TGTGCCAGCAGCCTCCCCTTTGGGATCTACAGGGACACTGAAGCTTTCTTT
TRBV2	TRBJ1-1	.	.	CASSGSSRGPNTEAFF	TGTGCCAGCAGTGGGTCGTCCCGGGGCCCCAACACTGAAGCTTTCTTT
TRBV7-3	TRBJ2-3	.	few	CASSLSSGITDTQYF	TGTGCCAGCAGCTTATCGTCGGGGATCACAGATACGCAGTATTTT
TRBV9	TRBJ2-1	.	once	CASSVDGINEQFF	TGTGCCAGCAGCGTAGACGGGATCAATGAGCAGTTCTTC